This TCR beta chain was captured by sequencing in a study of blood T cell repertoires in COVID-19. Profiling relied on immunoSEQ multiplex PCR, and the TCRdb table lists in-frame clones only, not all of them. Of approximately 98,000 clones detected, 81% appear once; the ten largest clones hold about 10%. The receptor was derived from a woman older than 75 with acute or convalescent COVID-19. The source material was peripheral blood.

CDR3 in DNA: TGTGCCAGCAGTCAGACAGGTTCCGCGAGCTCCTACGAGCAGTACTTC. Translation: CASSQTGSASSYEQYF. The rearrangement uses TRBV6-6 and TRBJ2-7; D might be TRBD1 (6 bases). Germline-derived CDR1 and CDR2 are MNHNY and SVGAGI (reference sequence). This CDR3 comprises 16 residues. V gave up 5 bases and J gave up 0 bases, with 17 bases separating them.